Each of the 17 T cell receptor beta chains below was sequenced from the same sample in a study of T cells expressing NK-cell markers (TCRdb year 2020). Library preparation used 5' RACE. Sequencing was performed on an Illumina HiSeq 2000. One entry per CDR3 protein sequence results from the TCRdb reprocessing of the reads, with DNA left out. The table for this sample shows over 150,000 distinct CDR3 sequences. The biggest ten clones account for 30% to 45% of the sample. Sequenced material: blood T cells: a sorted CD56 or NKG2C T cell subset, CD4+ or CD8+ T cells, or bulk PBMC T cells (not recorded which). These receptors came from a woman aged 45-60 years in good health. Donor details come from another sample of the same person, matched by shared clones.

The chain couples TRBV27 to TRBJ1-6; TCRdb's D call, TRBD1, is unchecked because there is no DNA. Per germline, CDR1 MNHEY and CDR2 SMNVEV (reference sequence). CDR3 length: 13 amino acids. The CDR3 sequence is CASSRQGASPLHF.

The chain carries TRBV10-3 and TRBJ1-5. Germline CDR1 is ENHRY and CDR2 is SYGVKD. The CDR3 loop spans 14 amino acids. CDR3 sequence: CAISADGDNQPQHF.

The chain's CDR3 is CASSPREGTSTDTQYF. The genes are TRBV6-2 or TRBV6-3 and TRBJ2-3; the D gene TCRdb calls, TRBD2, cannot be checked with no DNA. The CDR3 totals 16 residues. Germline assignment: CDR1 MNHEY and CDR2 SVGEGT.

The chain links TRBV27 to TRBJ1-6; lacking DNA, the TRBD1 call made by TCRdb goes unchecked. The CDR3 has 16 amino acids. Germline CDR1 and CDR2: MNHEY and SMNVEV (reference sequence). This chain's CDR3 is CASRGLTGASNSPLHF.

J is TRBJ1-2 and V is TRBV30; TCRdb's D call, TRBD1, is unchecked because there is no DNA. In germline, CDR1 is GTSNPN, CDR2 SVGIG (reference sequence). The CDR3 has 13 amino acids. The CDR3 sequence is CASTPGEAYGYTF.

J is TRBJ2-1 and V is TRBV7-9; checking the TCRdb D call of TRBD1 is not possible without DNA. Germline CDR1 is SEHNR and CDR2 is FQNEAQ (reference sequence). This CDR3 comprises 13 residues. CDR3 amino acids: CASSLRGTILLFF.

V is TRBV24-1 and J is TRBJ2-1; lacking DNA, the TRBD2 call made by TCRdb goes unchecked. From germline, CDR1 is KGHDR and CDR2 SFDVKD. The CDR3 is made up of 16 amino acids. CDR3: CATSDLGGREVNEQFF.

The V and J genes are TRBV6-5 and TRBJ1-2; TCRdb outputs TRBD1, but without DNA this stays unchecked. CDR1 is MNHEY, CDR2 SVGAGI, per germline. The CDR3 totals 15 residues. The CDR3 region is CASSYSKIGDYGYTF.

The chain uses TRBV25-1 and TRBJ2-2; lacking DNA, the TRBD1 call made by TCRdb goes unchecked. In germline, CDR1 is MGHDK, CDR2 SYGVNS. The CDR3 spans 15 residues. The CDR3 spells CASSAGQSYTGELFF.

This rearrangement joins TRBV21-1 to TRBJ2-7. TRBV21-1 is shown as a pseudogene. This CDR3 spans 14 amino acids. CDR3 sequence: CASSRRQPDYEQYF.

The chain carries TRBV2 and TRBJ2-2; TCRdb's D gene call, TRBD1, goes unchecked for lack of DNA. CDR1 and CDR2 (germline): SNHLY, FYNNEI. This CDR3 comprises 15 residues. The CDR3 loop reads CASSRTPALIGELFF.

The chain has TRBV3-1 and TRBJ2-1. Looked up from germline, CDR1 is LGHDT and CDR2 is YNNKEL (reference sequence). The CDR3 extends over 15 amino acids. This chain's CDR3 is CASSRVGSSYNEQFF.

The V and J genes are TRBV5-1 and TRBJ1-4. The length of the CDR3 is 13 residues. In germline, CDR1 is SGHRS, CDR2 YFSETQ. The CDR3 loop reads CASSLEGWEKLFF. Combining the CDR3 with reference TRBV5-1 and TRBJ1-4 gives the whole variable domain KAGVTQTPRYLIKTRGQQVTLSCSPISGHRSVSWYQQTPGQGLQFLFEYFSETQRNKGNFPGRFSGRQFSNSRSEMNVSTLELGDSALYLCASSLEGWEKLFFGSGTQLSVL.

The CDR3 here is CASLAGGPPDTQYF. The chain links TRBV2 to TRBJ2-3; TCRdb's D call of TRBD2 is untestable without DNA. Germline assignment: CDR1 SNHLY and CDR2 FYNNEI. This CDR3 spans 14 amino acids.

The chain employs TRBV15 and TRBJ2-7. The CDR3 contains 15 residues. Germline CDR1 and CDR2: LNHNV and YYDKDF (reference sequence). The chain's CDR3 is CATTHRVGRSYEQYF. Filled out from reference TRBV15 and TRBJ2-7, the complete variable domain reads DAMVIQNPRYQVTQFGKPVTLSCSQTLNHNVMYWYQQKSSQAPKLLFHYYDKDFNNEADTPDNFQSRRPNTSFCFLDIRSPGLGDTAMYLCATTHRVGRSYEQYFGPGTRLTVT.

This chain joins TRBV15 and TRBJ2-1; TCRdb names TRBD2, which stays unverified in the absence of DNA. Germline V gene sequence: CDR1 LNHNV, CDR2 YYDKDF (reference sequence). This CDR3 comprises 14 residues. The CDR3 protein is CATSAGLNNNEQFF.

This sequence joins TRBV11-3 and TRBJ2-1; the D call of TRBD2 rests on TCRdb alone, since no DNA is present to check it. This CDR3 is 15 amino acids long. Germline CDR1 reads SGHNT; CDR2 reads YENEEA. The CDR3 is CASRPRTSGYNEQFF.